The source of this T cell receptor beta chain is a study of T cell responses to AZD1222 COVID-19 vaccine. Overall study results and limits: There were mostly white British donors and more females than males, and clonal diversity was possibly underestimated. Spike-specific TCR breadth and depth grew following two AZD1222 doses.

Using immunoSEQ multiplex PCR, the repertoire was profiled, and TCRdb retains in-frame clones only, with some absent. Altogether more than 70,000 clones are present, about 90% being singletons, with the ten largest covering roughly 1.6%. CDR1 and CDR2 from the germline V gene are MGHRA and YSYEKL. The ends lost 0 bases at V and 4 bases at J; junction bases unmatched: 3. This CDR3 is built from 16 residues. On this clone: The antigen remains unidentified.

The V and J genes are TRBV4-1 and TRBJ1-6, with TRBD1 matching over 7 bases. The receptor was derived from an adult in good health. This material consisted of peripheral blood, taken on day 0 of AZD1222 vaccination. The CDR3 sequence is CASSQDAGGYNSPLHF. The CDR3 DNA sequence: TGCGCCAGCAGCCAAGATGCAGGGGGGTATAATTCACCCCTCCACTTT.